This is a list of T cell receptor beta chains from one sample in a study of T cell responses to AZD1222 COVID-19 vaccine. Generated by immunoSEQ multiplex PCR, the TCRdb table keeps only in-frame clones and is missing some. This table has roughly 200,000 clones, roughly nine tenths appearing once. The sequencing here drew on peripheral blood, taken 28 days after the second AZD1222 dose. The source is an adult who received the AZD1222 COVID-19 vaccine. Both conserved end residues are part of each CDR3. Fields, in order: V gene, clone size, J gene, D gene, CDR3 DNA, CDR3 protein. The D gene is left open where the match is weak. Clone size is stated in some rows and not others, as once, few, many or a class when expanded.

TRBV14	-	TRBJ1-6	TRBD1	TGTGCCAGCAGCCAAGCAGGGGGGACAGTAAATAATTCACCCCTCCACTTT	CASSQAGGTVNNSPLHF
TRBV4-1	-	TRBJ2-7	TRBD1	TGCGCCAGCAGCCTCGGACAGGGCTCCTACGAGCAGTACTTC	CASSLGQGSYEQYF
TRBV2	-	TRBJ2-7	-	TGTGCCAGCAGTGAAGCCGGTGCTTTGTACTACGAGCAGTACTTC	CASSEAGALYYEQYF
TRBV4-1	-	TRBJ1-5	-	TGCGCCAGCAGCCAAGATCTGGGGCAGGTCAATCAGCCCCAGCATTTT	CASSQDLGQVNQPQHF
TRBV4-1	-	TRBJ1-2	TRBD1	TGCGCCAGCAGCCAGGGACAGGGGCCCTCAGGTAGCTACACCTTC	CASSQGQGPSGSYTF
TRBV5-1	-	TRBJ2-5	-	TGCGCCAGCAGCTACAGAATAACAGGGAGTCGGAAGGAGACCCAGTACTTC	CASSYRITGSRKETQYF
TRBV4-1	few	TRBJ1-5	-	TGCGCCAGCAGCCAAGGGTGGGCAGACAGTTATAGCAATCAGCCCCAGCATTTT	CASSQGWADSYSNQPQHF
TRBV30	few	TRBJ2-6	-	TGTGCCTACGGTCAGGGGGGATCTGGGGCCAACGTCCTGACTTTC	CAYGQGGSGANVLTF
TRBV30	-	TRBJ1-1	-	TGTGCCTGGAACATGTGGGGAGGTCGGAACACTGAAGCTTTCTTT	CAWNMWGGRNTEAFF
TRBV5-1	-	TRBJ2-1	-	TGCGCCAGCAGCTTGCCTAGCGGGACAGGTGAGCAGTTCTTC	CASSLPSGTGEQFF
TRBV30	-	TRBJ1-1	-	TGTGCCTGGAGTGTTAGCAGAAACACTGAAGCTTTCTTT	CAWSVSRNTEAFF
TRBV4-2	-	TRBJ1-6	-	TGTGCCAGCAGCCTGCAGGGGTTTGACAATTCACCCCTCCACTTT	CASSLQGFDNSPLHF
TRBV6-5	-	TRBJ1-2	-	TGTGCCAGCAGTTACTCCTTGTATGGCTACACCTTC	CASSYSLYGYTF
TRBV4-1	-	TRBJ2-3	-	TGCGCCAGCAGCCAAGAATCCGGATTCACAGATACGCAGTATTTT	CASSQESGFTDTQYF
TRBV19	-	TRBJ2-2	-	TGTGCCTCGGAGGGCACCGGGGAGCTGTTTTTT	CASEGTGELFF
TRBV18	-	TRBJ2-3	-	TGTGCCAGCTCACCACCGGCCAGGCGTACAGATACGCAGTATTTT	CASSPPARRTDTQYF
TRBV5-5	-	TRBJ2-3	TRBD1	TGTGCCAGCAGCTTGACAGGGGTACGGGATACGCAGTATTTT	CASSLTGVRDTQYF
TRBV18	-	TRBJ1-5	TRBD1	TGTGCCAGCTCACCCTCTTACCGGGACAGGGTTGGGCAGCCCCAGCATTTT	CASSPSYRDRVGQPQHF
TRBV30	-	TRBJ1-2	-	TGTGCCTGGAAGGTCAGTAACTATGGCTACACCTTC	CAWKVSNYGYTF
TRBV3-1/TRBV3-2	-	TRBJ2-3	-	TGTGCCAGCAGCCAATTGCTCCCAACAGATACGCAGTATTTT	CASSQLLPTDTQYF
TRBV4-1	-	TRBJ1-2	-	TGCGCCAGCAGCCACGACAAGGGGGGCTATGGCTACACCTTC	CASSHDKGGYGYTF
TRBV9	-	TRBJ1-1	-	TGTGCCAGCAGCCCGAGACAGTCGAACACTGAAGCTTTCTTT	CASSPRQSNTEAFF
TRBV11-2	-	TRBJ2-3	-	TGTGCCAGCAGCTCTCACAGGGGAGGGACAGATACGCAGTATTTT	CASSSHRGGTDTQYF
TRBV18	-	TRBJ2-3	TRBD2	TGTGCCAGCTCACCATACCCTAGCGGGAGACCAGATACGCAGTATTTT	CASSPYPSGRPDTQYF
TRBV10-2	-	TRBJ2-2	-	TGCGCCAGCAGTGCGAACACCGGGGAGCTGTTTTTT	CASSANTGELFF
TRBV30	-	TRBJ1-2	-	TGTGCCTGGAGGGACCGGGGAGATAATGGCTACACCTTC	CAWRDRGDNGYTF
TRBV7-2	once	TRBJ1-2	-	TGTGCCAGCAGCTTAGGGGGGGGAATGTATGGCTACACCTTC	CASSLGGGMYGYTF
TRBV27	-	TRBJ1-2	TRBD1	TGTGCCAGCAGTAGAGGGGGCTCTGGCTATGGCTACACCTTC	CASSRGGSGYGYTF
TRBV12-3/TRBV12-4	-	TRBJ1-2	TRBD1	TGTGCCAGCAGTCAAAGACAGGGGATGGGCTACACCTTC	CASSQRQGMGYTF
TRBV7-9	few	TRBJ1-3	TRBD1	TGTGCCAGCAGCTTAGCGGCGGCAGGGGGGCGAAAAACTGGAAACACCATATATTTT	CASSLAAAGGRKTGNTIYF
TRBV6-4	-	TRBJ2-1	TRBD1	TGTGCCAGCAGTGAAGGGACAGGGTATGATGAGCAGTTCTTC	CASSEGTGYDEQFF
TRBV14	-	TRBJ1-6	-	TGTGCCAGCAGCCAAGATCAGTCAAATAATTCACCCCTCCACTTT	CASSQDQSNNSPLHF
TRBV6-5	few	TRBJ1-6	-	TGTGCCAGCAAGGTTTCTGCAGGAGATAATTCACCCCTCCACTTT	CASKVSAGDNSPLHF
TRBV4-1	-	TRBJ1-2	TRBD1	TGCGCCAGCAGCCTGCAACACCGGGACAGGGAGGGTGGCTACACCTTC	CASSLQHRDREGGYTF
TRBV6-1	-	TRBJ1-5	-	TGTGCCAGCAGTGTATTCAGGACAGTCCTACCCCCCAATCAGCCCCAGCATTTT	CASSVFRTVLPPNQPQHF
TRBV6-5	-	TRBJ2-7	-	TGTGCCAGCAGTTATCGAGTATCCTACGAGCAGTACTTC	CASSYRVSYEQYF
TRBV6-2/TRBV6-3	once	TRBJ2-2	-	TGTGCCAGCAGCAAAAGGGGCGGATACACCGGGGAGCTGTTTTTT	CASSKRGGYTGELFF
TRBV6-4	-	TRBJ1-1	TRBD1	TGTGCCAGCAGCAACCGACAGGGGAGGAACACTGAAGCTTTCTTT	CASSNRQGRNTEAFF
TRBV5-1	-	TRBJ1-2	-	TGCGCCAGCAGCCGGGGACCGCTAGCTAACTATGGCTACACCTTC	CASSRGPLANYGYTF
TRBV19	-	TRBJ1-2	-	TGTGCCAGTAGTAGTCGACGGAATGGCTACACCTTC	CASSSRRNGYTF
TRBV3-1/TRBV3-2	-	TRBJ2-7	TRBD2	TGTGCCAGGTTACTAGCGGGAGGGACCTACGAGCAGTACTTC	CARLLAGGTYEQYF
TRBV2	once	TRBJ1-1	-	TGTGCCAGCATTGACAGCCTGAACACTGAAGCTTTCTTT	CASIDSLNTEAFF
TRBV5-1	-	TRBJ1-1	-	TGCGCCAGCAGCTTCAGTCCGGGACACGCGGGGAACACTGAAGCTTTCTTT	CASSFSPGHAGNTEAFF
TRBV5-1	-	TRBJ1-4	TRBD1	TGCGCCAGCAGCTTCACAGGGGGAGAAGAAAAACTGTTTTTT	CASSFTGGEEKLFF
TRBV19	once	TRBJ2-6	-	TGTGCCAGTAGTAGGTTAGCGACCCGCTCTGGGGCCAACGTCCTGACTTTC	CASSRLATRSGANVLTF
TRBV6-1	-	TRBJ2-7	-	TGTGCCAGCAGTGAAGCTGTCAGAGTCTACGAGCAGTACTTC	CASSEAVRVYEQYF
TRBV5-1	-	TRBJ2-7	-	TGCGCCAGCAAATCAGGGGGGGTCGAGCAGTACTTC	CASKSGGVEQYF
TRBV29-1	-	TRBJ2-3	-	TGCAGCGTTGAAGCGGATCACACAGATACGCAGTATTTT	CSVEADHTDTQYF
TRBV7-8	-	TRBJ1-2	TRBD1	TGTGCCAGCAGCCTTGACAGGGCGGGTGGCTACACCTTC	CASSLDRAGGYTF
TRBV24-1	-	TRBJ1-6	TRBD1	TGTGCCACCAGTGATTTGCAGGGGGCAAATTCACCCCTCCACTTT	CATSDLQGANSPLHF